This is a list of T cell receptor beta chains from one sample in a study of Graves' ophthalmopathy and Graves' hyperthyroidism. TCRdb fed the multiplex PCR reads into MiXCR, producing one record per CDR3 protein. The sample yields a few hundred thousand distinct CDR3 sequences, under 25% seen once. Sequenced: peripheral blood. These receptors all come from a woman aged 18-30 years with stable Graves' hyperthyroidism. Both conserved end residues are part of each CDR3. D genes are given only for firm matches. Size is omitted from some rows. Given values are once, few, many or a class for expanded clones.

v_call,d_call,clone_size,j_call,cdr3_aa,cdr3_nt
TRBV7-8,.,.,TRBJ2-5,CASSPPGSFEETQYF,TGTGCCAGCAGCCCTCCGGGCTCATTCGAAGAGACCCAGTACTTC
TRBV19,.,many,TRBJ1-3,CASGQSSGNTIYF,TGTGCCAGTGGACAGAGCTCTGGAAACACCATATATTTT
TRBV9,TRBD1,.,TRBJ2-5,CASSVRTGGRETQYF,TGTGCCAGCAGCGTCAGGACAGGGGGGCGGGAGACCCAGTACTTC
TRBV6-1,TRBD1,many,TRBJ2-2,CASKKGTGGAGELFF,TGTGCCAGCAAGAAAGGGACAGGGGGGGCCGGGGAGCTGTTTTTT
TRBV5-1,TRBD2,many,TRBJ2-5,CASSLGFGLAGGPRYF,TGCGCCAGCAGCTTGGGGTTCGGCCTAGCGGGAGGGCCTAGGTACTTC
TRBV5-8,TRBD1,many,TRBJ2-2,CASSLATGGLGELFF,TGTGCCAGCAGCTTGGCCACAGGGGGCCTCGGGGAGCTGTTTTTT
TRBV7-9,.,many,TRBJ2-5,CASIKLRTAQETQYF,TGTGCCAGCATCAAATTACGTACGGCTCAAGAGACCCAGTACTTC
TRBV19,TRBD1,many,TRBJ1-1,CASRRVGQGVNTEAFF,TGTGCCAGTAGGAGAGTCGGACAGGGGGTGAACACTGAAGCTTTCTTT
TRBV12-3/TRBV12-4,TRBD1,many,TRBJ1-1,CASTSTGVNTEAFF,TGTGCCAGCACCTCGACAGGGGTGAACACTGAAGCTTTCTTT
TRBV6-5,.,.,TRBJ1-2,CASSYSTSAVYGYTF,TGTGCCAGCAGTTACTCGACGTCTGCCGTTTATGGCTACACCTTC
TRBV6-2/TRBV6-3,TRBD1,few,TRBJ1-1,CASSYSRRQGRTEAFF,TGTGCCAGCAGTTACTCAAGAAGACAGGGACGCACTGAAGCTTTCTTT
TRBV27,.,many,TRBJ1-6,CASKTTRARYNSPLHF,TGTGCCAGCAAGACGACAAGGGCTCGGTATAATTCACCCCTCCACTTT
TRBV6-4,.,.,TRBJ1-1,CASSAESGTLAEAFF,TGTGCCAGCAGTGCCGAATCGGGGACTTTAGCTGAAGCTTTCTTT
TRBV10-3,TRBD1,many,TRBJ2-7,CAIAGQGPYEQYF,TGTGCCATCGCGGGACAGGGCCCCTACGAGCAGTACTTC
TRBV2,.,many,TRBJ1-5,CASTAPDQPQHF,TGTGCCAGCACCGCCCCCGATCAGCCCCAGCATTTT
TRBV15,.,.,TRBJ2-6,CATSREGGTGANVLTF,TGTGCCACCAGCAGAGAAGGAGGTACTGGGGCCAACGTCCTGACTTTC
TRBV6-1,.,few,TRBJ2-4,CASNPAVQYF,TGTGCCAGCAATCCTGCCGTTCAGTACTTC
TRBV4-2,.,many,TRBJ1-1,CASSLRFADTEAFF,TGTGCCAGCAGCCTCCGCTTTGCGGACACTGAAGCTTTCTTT
TRBV4-1,TRBD2,many,TRBJ2-5,CASSHKAGGRMGETQYF,TGCGCCAGCAGCCATAAGGCGGGAGGGCGGATGGGAGAGACCCAGTACTTC
TRBV24-1,TRBD1,many,TRBJ1-5,CAILRGVSNQPQHF,TGTGCCATCCTCAGGGGGGTTAGCAATCAGCCCCAGCATTTT
TRBV12-3/TRBV12-4,.,.,TRBJ2-7,CASTRQGGGGSYEQYF,TGTGCCAGCACTCGCCAGGGGGGAGGGGGCTCCTACGAGCAGTACTTC
TRBV6-5,.,many,TRBJ1-6,CASSSLDPMEGSYNSPLHF,TGTGCCAGCAGTTCGTTGGACCCAATGGAGGGCTCCTATAATTCACCCCTCCACTTT
TRBV4-1,.,many,TRBJ1-2,CASSQEEVGTYGYTF,TGCGCCAGCAGCCAAGAGGAGGTTGGGACGTATGGCTACACCTTC
TRBV5-1,TRBD1,.,TRBJ2-7,CASRPGQGSTGYEQYF,TGCGCCAGCAGGCCGGGACAGGGATCCACTGGCTACGAGCAGTACTTC
TRBV10-1,.,many,TRBJ2-2,CASSESRAEKTGELFF,TGCGCCAGCAGTGAGTCGCGGGCAGAAAAGACCGGGGAGCTGTTTTTT
TRBV15,.,many,TRBJ2-3,CATSSTGRSTDTQYF,TGTGCCACCAGCAGTACGGGACGTAGCACAGATACGCAGTATTTT
TRBV30,TRBD2,many,TRBJ2-5,CAWSREGGETQYF,TGTGCCTGGAGTCGGGAGGGGGGAGAGACCCAGTACTTC
TRBV28,.,many,TRBJ2-4,CASSKSQGRNIQYF,TGTGCCAGCAGCAAATCACAGGGTAGGAACATTCAGTACTTC